Shown below are 27 T cell receptor beta chains from a single sample sequenced in a study of blood T cell repertoires in COVID-19. Using immunoSEQ multiplex PCR, the repertoire was profiled, and TCRdb retains in-frame clones only, with some absent. Among about 180,000 clones listed, approximately 89% were seen once. Specimen: peripheral blood. These receptors all come from a woman in her 30s with acute or convalescent COVID-19.

The J gene is TRBJ2-7, the V gene TRBV7-2; D is uncertain. This CDR3 contains 14 residues. In germline, CDR1 is SGHTA, CDR2 FQGNSA. Trimming left V 1 base short and J 3 bases short, with 10 bases between. The DNA of the CDR3 is TGTGCCAGCAGCTTAGGAGGTGTCGGCTACGAGCAGTACTTC. Translated: CASSLGGVGYEQYF. Complete variable domain (other parts from reference TRBV7-2 and TRBJ2-7): GAGVSQSPSNKVTEKGKDVELRCDPISGHTALYWYRQSLGQGLEFLIYFQGNSAPDKSGLPSDRFSAERTGGSVSTLTIQRTQQEDSAVYLCASSLGGVGYEQYFGPGTRLTVT.

The chain couples TRBV5-6 to TRBJ1-2; possible D gene TRBD1, 5 bases. The V and J ends lost 6 bases and 4 bases respectively, with 13 bases between them. This CDR3 spans 13 amino acids. Germline V CDR1 and CDR2: SGHDT, YYEEEE. This chain's CDR3 is CASTTKGVYGYTF. CDR3 nucleotide sequence: TGTGCCAGCACCACCAAAGGGGTCTATGGCTACACCTTC.

This clone has a single count. The genes are TRBV12-5 and TRBJ2-3; no clear D gene. The germline V and J ends were trimmed by 6 bases and 2 bases, with 15 bases remaining between them. The CDR3 length is 15 residues. The germline CDR1 and CDR2 sequences are LGHNT and FRNRAP. CDR3 region: CASGADSKHTDTQYF. The CDR3 nucleotides read TGTGCTAGTGGCGCCGACTCGAAACACACAGATACGCAGTATTTT.

The gene calls are TRBV9 and TRBJ2-7, with 7 bases identical to TRBD1. The J segment lost 10 bases and the V segment lost 4 bases, leaving 17 bases of the junction unmatched. CDR3 length: 15 residues. Germline values: CDR1 SGDLS, CDR2 YYNGEE. As DNA, the CDR3 is TGTGCCAGCAGCTTCTCCCCCACAGGGGAAGGACCCCAGTACTTC. Residues: CASSFSPTGEGPQYF.

About this clone itself: The sample contains more than one DNA sequence encoding this CDR3. This sequence joins TRBV5-6 and TRBJ1-2; no reliable D call. Per the germline V gene, CDR1 is SGHDT and CDR2 is YYEEEE. CDR3 size: 15 residues. The V and J ends lost 4 bases and 1 base respectively, with 14 bases between them. The CDR3 protein is CASSTRTTLNYGYTF. The CDR3 coding sequence is TGTGCCAGCAGCACAAGGACTACTCTTAACTATGGCTACACCTTC. Based on the CDR3 plus reference TRBV5-6 and TRBJ1-2, the full variable domain is DAGVTQSPTHLIKTRGQQVTLRCSPKSGHDTVSWYQQALGQGPQFIFQYYEEEERQRGNFPDRFSGHQFPNYSSELNVNALLLGDSALYLCASSTRTTLNYGYTFGSGTRLTVV.

The gene calls are TRBV7-6 and TRBJ2-7; D possibly corresponds to TRBD2 (6 bases). The V end was cut by 1 base, the J end by 0 bases, with 10 bases between. Germline V gene lookup returns CDR1 SGHVS and CDR2 FNYEAQ. This CDR3 is built from 15 residues. The CDR3 is CASSLGLGPSYEQYF. The CDR3 bases are TGTGCCAGCAGCTTAGGACTAGGCCCCTCCTACGAGCAGTACTTC.

The genes are TRBV7-8 and TRBJ1-1; D uncertain. The CDR3 is 12 amino acids. The germline CDR1 and CDR2 sequences are SGHVS and FQNEAQ. Trimming took off 1 base at V and 5 bases at J, with 5 bases between the two ends. This CDR3 is CASSLGETEAFF. In DNA form, the CDR3 reads TGTGCCAGCAGCTTAGGGGAGACTGAAGCTTTCTTT.

The rearrangement links TRBV18 to TRBJ2-3; TRBD1 is a possible D gene (6 bases). V lost 3 bases and J 2 bases, leaving 12 bases between the germline ends. Germline V gene lookup returns CDR1 KGHSH and CDR2 LQKENI. The CDR3 is 15 residues long. Here the CDR3 DNA reads TGTGCCAGCTCACCCTTAGGGGGAACCACAGATACGCAGTATTTT. As protein: CASSPLGGTTDTQYF.

The table lists this clone with a count of one. V is TRBV7-9 and J is TRBJ1-6, with TRBD1 as a possible D gene (6 bases). The CDR3 is 17 residues long. The germline CDR1 and CDR2 sequences are SEHNR and FQNEAQ (reference sequence). The V end was cut by 4 bases, the J end by 2 bases, with 15 bases between. CDR3 sequence: CASSSGHGGAYNSPLHF. The DNA of the CDR3 is TGTGCCAGCAGCTCGGGACACGGTGGCGCCTATAATTCACCCCTCCACTTT.

This clone was seen only a few times. The chain carries TRBV7-8 and TRBJ2-2, with 8 nucleotides matching TRBD2. The germline V gene encodes CDR1 SGHVS and CDR2 FQNEAQ. This CDR3 has 14 residues. V dropped 5 bases and J dropped 2; count of bases not matched to a gene: 1. This chain's CDR3 is CASSSGSNTGELFF. CDR3 coding DNA: TGTGCCAGCAGCAGCGGGAGCAACACCGGGGAGCTGTTTTTT. Variable domain in full (rest from reference TRBV7-8 and TRBJ2-2): GAGVSQSPRYKVAKRGQDVALRCDPISGHVSLFWYQQALGQGPEFLTYFQNEAQLDKSGLPSDRFFAERPEGSVSTLKIQRTQQEDSAVYLCASSSGSNTGELFFGEGSRLTVL.

This clone was seen once. The chain uses TRBV9 and TRBJ1-2; D is undetermined. Trimming removed 7 bases at V and 2 bases at J, with 12 bases between. Germline V gene lookup returns CDR1 SGDLS and CDR2 YYNGEE. The CDR3 contains 13 residues. CDR3 nucleotides: TGTGCCAGCTACTCAGGTCAGAACTATGGCTACACCTTC. Residues: CASYSGQNYGYTF.

A remark on this clone: Within the sample, other DNA sequences also encode this same CDR3. This rearrangement joins TRBV5-1 to TRBJ2-2, with D possibly matching TRBD1 (5 bases). This CDR3 region has 12 residues. V lost 2 bases to trimming and J lost 6 bases, with 5 bases between them. Germline V gives CDR1 SGHRS, CDR2 YFSETQ. CDR3 amino acids: CASSLGAGELFF. In DNA, the CDR3 is TGCGCCAGCAGCTTAGGGGCCGGGGAGCTGTTTTTT.

This clone was seen only once. The chain joins TRBV28 to TRBJ1-4, with no clear D. The germline V gene has CDR1 MDHEN and CDR2 SYDVKM. Trimming removed 3 bases from V and 10 bases from J, with 6 bases in between. This CDR3 is 11 amino acids long. CDR3 sequence: CASSLSVKLFF. The DNA for the CDR3 is TGTGCCAGCAGTTTGTCAGTAAAACTGTTTTTT. Together with reference TRBV28 and TRBJ1-4, the CDR3 gives the full variable domain: DVKVTQSSRYLVKRTGEKVFLECVQDMDHENMFWYRQDPGLGLRLIYFSYDVKMKEKGDIPEGYSVSREKKERFSLILESASTNQTSMYLCASSLSVKLFFGSGTQLSVL.

The sample holds a few counts of this clone. CDR3 region: CASSLLNFRDTTNYGYTF. CDR3 in DNA: TGTGCCAGCAGCTTACTTAATTTCCGGGACACTACTAACTATGGCTACACCTTC. This chain joins TRBV7-9 and TRBJ1-2, with D maybe TRBD1 (6 bases). The germline CDR1 and CDR2 sequences are SEHNR and FQNEAQ (reference sequence). This CDR3 spans 18 amino acids. V gave up 2 bases and J gave up 0 bases, with 19 bases separating them.

The chain employs TRBV5-1 and TRBJ2-1; 7 positions agree with TRBD2. From germline, CDR1 is SGHRS and CDR2 YFSETQ. The CDR3 sequence is 15 residues long. V gave up 0 bases and J gave up 5 bases; unmatched junction bases: 5. The CDR3 spells CASSLGEGGDNEQFF. The CDR3 coding sequence is TGCGCCAGCAGCTTGGGGGAGGGCGGGGACAATGAGCAGTTCTTC. Complete variable domain (other parts from reference TRBV5-1 and TRBJ2-1): KAGVTQTPRYLIKTRGQQVTLSCSPISGHRSVSWYQQTPGQGLQFLFEYFSETQRNKGNFPGRFSGRQFSNSRSEMNVSTLELGDSALYLCASSLGEGGDNEQFFGPGTRLTVL.

This chain joins TRBV7-9 and TRBJ1-4; D perhaps matches TRBD1 (6 bases). Looked up from germline, CDR1 is SEHNR and CDR2 is FQNEAQ (reference sequence). This CDR3 spans 16 amino acids. Trimming took 5 bases from V and 2 from J, leaving 15 bases between them. Here the CDR3 DNA reads TGTGCCAGCAGCACCCGGGACAAGGGCACTAATGAAAAACTGTTTTTT. This gives the protein CASSTRDKGTNEKLFF.

The V call is TRBV4-1, the J call TRBJ2-1, with D maybe TRBD2 (5 bases). This CDR3 is built from 15 residues. V lost 1 base, J lost 3 bases, and 10 bases lay in between. CDR1 is MGHRA and CDR2 is YSYEKL in the germline V gene. CDR3 DNA: TGCGCCAGCAGCCAAGGACGGGGTGGCTACAATGAGCAGTTCTTC. Protein: CASSQGRGGYNEQFF.

This rearrangement joins TRBV5-1 to TRBJ1-2, with D unclear. This CDR3 region has 14 residues. Looked up from germline, CDR1 is SGHRS and CDR2 is YFSETQ. V lost 0 bases and J lost 0, with 6 bases in between. In nucleotides, the CDR3 is TGCGCCAGCAGCTTGGACAGAGCTAACTATGGCTACACCTTC. It translates to CASSLDRANYGYTF.

The chain is built from TRBV2 and TRBJ1-1, with D uncertain. The CDR3 consists of 11 residues. Germline V gene data show CDR1 as SNHLY and CDR2 as FYNNEI. Trimming took off 4 bases at V and 8 bases at J, with 8 bases between the two ends. The CDR3 DNA reads TGTGCCAGCAGTGTAGAGGCCGAAGCTTTCTTT. Residues: CASSVEAEAFF.

The chain uses TRBV18 and TRBJ1-6; unclear D gene. Germline CDR1 KGHSH, CDR2 LQKENI. CDR3 length equals 14 residues. The V end was cut by 3 bases, the J end by 8 bases, with 11 bases between. The chain's CDR3 is CASSPGSDYSPLHF. In DNA, the CDR3 is TGTGCCAGCTCACCCGGGTCTGATTATTCACCCCTCCACTTT.

A single count supports this clone. This chain joins TRBV6-4 and TRBJ2-1; TRBD2 matches 7 bases. V lost 8 bases and J lost 10; bases outside the gene matches: 11. The CDR3 sequence is 13 residues long. Per the germline V gene, CDR1 is MRHNA and CDR2 is SNTAGT. In DNA form, the CDR3 reads TGTGCCAGCGGGAGGGAGGAGGGATACGAGCAGTTCTTC. Encoded protein: CASGREEGYEQFF.

The rearrangement uses TRBV20-1 and TRBJ2-1; D uncertain. With 3 bases removed from V and 6 bases from J, the gap between germline ends came to 12 bases. Per the germline V gene, CDR1 is DFQATT and CDR2 is SNEGSKA (reference sequence). There are 13 residues in the CDR3. CDR3 nucleotide sequence: TGCAGTGCTAGTGGTGACTCCCTCAATGAGCAGTTCTTC. It translates to CSASGDSLNEQFF.

CDR3 bases: TGTGCCAGTACGGGACTAGTGGGGTACACCGGGGAGCTGTTTTTT. As protein: CASTGLVGYTGELFF. The rearrangement links TRBV19 to TRBJ2-2, with 8 bases that match TRBD2. This CDR3 is 15 amino acids long. Germline assignment: CDR1 LNHDA and CDR2 SQIVND (reference sequence). V lost 7 bases, J lost 3 bases, and 7 bases stayed unmatched.

The chain has TRBV30 and TRBJ2-7, with 9 nucleotides matching TRBD1. The trim removed 6 bases at V and 5 bases at J, leaving 8 bases unmatched. Germline V gene lookup returns CDR1 GTSNPN and CDR2 SVGIG (reference sequence). This CDR3 region has 13 residues. The CDR3 reads CACPGQGYHEQYF. The CDR3 DNA follows: TGTGCCTGTCCGGGACAGGGTTACCACGAGCAGTACTTC.

This clone occurred a few times. This chain connects TRBV19 to TRBJ2-3, with TRBD1 identical over 7 bases. V lost 6 bases to trimming and J lost 5 bases; unmatched junction nucleotides: 11. This CDR3 is built from 15 residues. The germline gives CDR1 LNHDA, CDR2 SQIVND (reference sequence). The CDR3: CASRDPTGSGDTQYF. The CDR3 DNA is TGTGCCAGTAGAGATCCGACAGGGTCGGGAGATACGCAGTATTTT.

This sequence joins TRBV21-1 and TRBJ2-1; no DNA check was done on the table's D call, TRBD1. TRBV21-1 is shown as a pseudogene. This CDR3 has 16 residues. The CDR3 nucleotides read TGTGCCAGCAGCAAAGTCGACAGGGGGAAAAGGAATGAGCAGTTCTTC. This translates into CASSKVDRGKRNEQFF.

This chain joins TRBV7-8 and TRBJ1-6; D gene unclear. The CDR3 spans 15 residues. The V gene lost 2 bases and the J gene lost 5 bases, with 10 bases spanning the gap. Looked up from germline, CDR1 is SGHVS and CDR2 is FQNEAQ. CDR3: CASSLRRSDNSPLHF. The CDR3 DNA reads TGTGCCAGCAGCTTAAGGAGGTCAGATAATTCACCCCTCCACTTT.